A selection of T cell receptor beta chains follows, all from one sample in a study of CD8 T cells in Susac syndrome. TCRdb ran MiXCR on the immunoSEQ multiplex PCR reads and lists one entry per CDR3 protein. The sample includes 77,000 or so distinct CDR3 sequences, 93% seen only once; the top ten take 0.52%. Sequenced: CD4+ T cells from PBMCs. The receptors derive from a human donor with Susac syndrome. Both conserved end residues are part of each CDR3. The order of the fields is J gene, V gene, clone size, D gene, CDR3 protein, CDR3 DNA. The D gene is left open where the match is weak. Not every row has a clone size; where given, it reads once, few, many or a size class.

>TRBJ2-5|TRBV5-6|few|TRBD1
CASSRTGPGETQYF
TGTGCCAGCAGCCGGACAGGGCCCGGGGAGACCCAGTACTTC
>TRBJ2-7|TRBV10-3|-|-
CAISELGGDSYEQYF
TGTGCCATCAGTGAGTTAGGGGGGGACTCCTACGAGCAGTACTTC
>TRBJ2-3|TRBV4-1|-|TRBD2
CASSWTSGIPRDTQYF
TGCGCCAGCAGCTGGACTAGCGGAATACCCAGGGATACGCAGTATTTT
>TRBJ1-2|TRBV19|-|TRBD1
CASSFGQGASPSYGYTF
TGTGCCAGCTCATTCGGACAGGGGGCCTCTCCTTCATATGGCTACACCTTC
>TRBJ2-1|TRBV6-4|-|-
CASSTEEYNEQFF
TGTGCCAGCTCCACGGAGGAATACAATGAGCAGTTCTTC
>TRBJ2-7|TRBV12-3/TRBV12-4|few|-
CASSRTAEQYF
TGTGCCAGCAGTCGAACCGCAGAGCAGTACTTC
>TRBJ2-7|TRBV20-1|-|TRBD1
CSAGPQGVRGNEQYF
TGCAGTGCTGGCCCTCAGGGGGTCCGAGGGAACGAGCAGTACTTC
>TRBJ2-7|TRBV27|-|-
CASSLQGGEQYF
TGTGCCAGCAGTTTACAGGGGGGCGAGCAGTACTTC
>TRBJ2-1|TRBV4-2|-|TRBD2
CASSQEEGSGANEQFF
TGTGCCAGCAGCCAAGAAGAGGGTAGCGGGGCCAATGAGCAGTTCTTC
>TRBJ2-1|TRBV27|-|-
CATSGALGYNEQFF
TGTGCCACTTCAGGGGCCCTTGGCTACAATGAGCAGTTCTTC
>TRBJ2-1|TRBV5-6|-|-
CASSLDKGLANEQFF
TGTGCCAGCAGCTTGGATAAAGGGTTGGCCAATGAGCAGTTCTTC
>TRBJ1-5|TRBV19|-|-
CASSIEINQPQHF
TGTGCCAGTAGTATCGAGATCAATCAGCCCCAGCATTTT
>TRBJ1-3|TRBV7-2|-|-
CASSSATTGSGNTIYF
TGTGCCAGCAGCTCTGCTACCACTGGGAGTGGAAACACCATATATTTT
>TRBJ2-1|TRBV19|-|TRBD2
CASSMVAGGRNEQFF
TGTGCCAGTAGTATGGTAGCGGGGGGGCGGAATGAGCAGTTCTTC
>TRBJ1-5|TRBV6-5|-|TRBD1
CASSPRDSWQPQHF
TGTGCCAGCAGTCCCCGGGACAGTTGGCAGCCCCAGCATTTT
>TRBJ2-1|TRBV18|-|TRBD1
CASSSNPGQGEDEQFF
TGTGCCAGCTCATCAAACCCGGGACAGGGTGAGGATGAGCAGTTCTTC
>TRBJ2-3|TRBV6-5|-|-
CASRTADISTDTQYF
TGTGCCAGCAGAACAGCCGATATCTCCACAGATACGCAGTATTTT
>TRBJ2-1|TRBV6-5|-|-
CASSYSLGRGGPNEQFF
TGTGCCAGCAGTTACTCCCTTGGGCGTGGCGGCCCGAATGAGCAGTTCTTC
>TRBJ2-5|TRBV7-2|-|TRBD1
CASSFTATPGQQETQYF
TGTGCCAGCAGCTTTACCGCCACTCCGGGACAGCAAGAGACCCAGTACTTC
>TRBJ2-1|TRBV2|-|TRBD2
CASMGLAGSLLFF
TGTGCCAGCATGGGGCTAGCGGGTTCTCTATTGTTCTTC
>TRBJ1-1|TRBV11-2|-|-
CASSFQVDLEAFF
TGTGCCAGCAGCTTCCAGGTGGACCTTGAAGCTTTCTTT
>TRBJ1-5|TRBV2|-|-
CASRFDSNSNQPQHF
TGTGCCAGCAGGTTCGACAGCAATAGCAATCAGCCCCAGCATTTT
>TRBJ2-7|TRBV6-1|-|TRBD2
CASSALAGGRTYEQYF
TGTGCCAGCAGCGCACTAGCGGGGGGACGAACCTACGAGCAGTACTTC
>TRBJ2-7|TRBV5-1|-|-
CASSPGHESSYEQYF
TGCGCCAGCAGCCCAGGACATGAGAGCTCCTACGAGCAGTACTTC
>TRBJ2-5|TRBV7-9|-|-
CASNSKRTNPGYF
TGTGCCAGCAACTCCAAACGGACAAACCCCGGGTACTTC
>TRBJ2-1|TRBV6-2/TRBV6-3|-|-
CAVGRPYNEQFF
TGTGCCGTGGGTCGGCCTTACAATGAGCAGTTCTTC
>TRBJ2-7|TRBV30|-|-
CAGRGSGDYEQYF
TGTGCCGGGAGGGGGTCGGGAGACTACGAGCAGTACTTC
>TRBJ2-4|TRBV28|-|TRBD1
CASSSFRDRRVNIQYF
TGTGCCAGCAGTTCATTCCGGGACAGGCGTGTAAACATTCAGTACTTC
>TRBJ1-5|TRBV10-3|-|-
CAITHGSNQPQHF
TGTGCCATCACACATGGGAGCAATCAGCCCCAGCATTTT